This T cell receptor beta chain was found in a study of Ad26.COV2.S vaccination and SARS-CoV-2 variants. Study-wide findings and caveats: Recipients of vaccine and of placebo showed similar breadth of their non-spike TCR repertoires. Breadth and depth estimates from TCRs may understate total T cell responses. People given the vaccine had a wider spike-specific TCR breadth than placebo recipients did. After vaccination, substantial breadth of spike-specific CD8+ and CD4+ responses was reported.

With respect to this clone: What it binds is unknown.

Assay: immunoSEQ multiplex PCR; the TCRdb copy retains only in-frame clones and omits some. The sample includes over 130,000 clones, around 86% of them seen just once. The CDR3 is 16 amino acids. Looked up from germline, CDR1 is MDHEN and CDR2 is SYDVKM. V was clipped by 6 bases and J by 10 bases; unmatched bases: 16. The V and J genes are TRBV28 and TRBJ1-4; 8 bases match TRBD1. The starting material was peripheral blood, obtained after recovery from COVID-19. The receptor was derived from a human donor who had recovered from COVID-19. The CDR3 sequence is CASSKAIGQGRAKLFF. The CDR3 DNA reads TGTGCCAGCAGCAAAGCCATAGGACAGGGACGTGCAAAACTGTTTTTT.